This T cell receptor (beta chain) was sequenced for a study of human T cells and chemical hapten exposure. Study-level background: All through the roughly 24-week study, the scalp of each patient received diphenylcyclopropenone doses weekly. The cohort included alopecia areata under or over 50% scalp, totalis and universalis. Study-level points and caveats: The donor cohort had alopecia, so its immune response may not match that of healthy people.

This clonotype has only a few counts. The target antigen is unknown. Time point noted: pre-sensitization, week 0. The treatment denotes: therapeutic diphenylcyclopropenone sensitization with weekly scalp DPC. The study's library attached unique molecular identifiers to single cDNA molecules. TCRdb processed the RACE reads anew with MiXCR; each CDR3 protein has one entry. The repertoire includes some 98,000 distinct CDR3 sequences, 10% to 13% of them detected once, and approximately 3.1% sits in the top ten. This CDR3 comprises 13 residues. In germline, CDR1 is GTSNPN, CDR2 SVGIG (reference sequence). With 0 bases removed from V and 5 bases from J, the gap between germline ends came to 8 bases.

The sequence was collected from a woman aged 60-75 years with alopecia areata. Some clones in this sample may be carry-over from other donors' samples. The gene calls are TRBV30 and TRBJ2-1; D is ambiguous. The sample was whole blood, taken in connection with sensitization to the hapten diphenylcyclopropenone (DPC). The CDR3 here is CAWSVGRDNEQFF. The CDR3 DNA reads as TGTGCCTGGAGTGTGGGCCGCGACAATGAGCAGTTCTTC.